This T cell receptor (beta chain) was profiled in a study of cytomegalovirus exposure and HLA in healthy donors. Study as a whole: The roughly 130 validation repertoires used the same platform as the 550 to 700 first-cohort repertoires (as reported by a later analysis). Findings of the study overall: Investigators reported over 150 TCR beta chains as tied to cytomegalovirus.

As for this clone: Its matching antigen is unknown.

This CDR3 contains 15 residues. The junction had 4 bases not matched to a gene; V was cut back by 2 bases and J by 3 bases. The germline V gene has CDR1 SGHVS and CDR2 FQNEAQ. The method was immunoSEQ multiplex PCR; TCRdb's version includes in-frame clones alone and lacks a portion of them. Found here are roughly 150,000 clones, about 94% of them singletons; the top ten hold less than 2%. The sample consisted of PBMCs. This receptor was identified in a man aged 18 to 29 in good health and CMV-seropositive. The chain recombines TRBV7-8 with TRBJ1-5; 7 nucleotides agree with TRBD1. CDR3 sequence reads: CASSLWGQHNQPQHF. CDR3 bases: TGTGCCAGCAGCTTATGGGGACAGCACAATCAGCCCCAGCATTTT.